Below are 5 T cell receptor beta chains sequenced from a single sample in a study of blood T cell repertoires in COVID-19. Profiled with immunoSEQ multiplex PCR; TCRdb holds only in-frame clones, not every one. The repertoire holds about 47,000 clones, with over 70% as singletons. Sequenced input: peripheral blood. The receptors originated from a woman aged 60-75 years with acute or convalescent COVID-19.

This rearrangement joins TRBV24-1 to TRBJ2-5; 7 nucleotides agree with TRBD2. J gave up 3 bases and V 3 bases, and 6 bases lay outside the gene matches. Germline V gene data show CDR1 as KGHDR and CDR2 as SFDVKD. The CDR3 is 15 amino acids. Written as DNA, the CDR3 is TGTGCCACCAGTGATGGCCGGGGGGAGGAAGAGACCCAGTACTTC. Protein product: CATSDGRGEEETQYF.

The chain carries TRBV6-1 and TRBJ1-2; possibly TRBD1 for D (6 bases). V gave up 4 bases and J gave up 5 bases, with 20 bases separating them. The germline V gene encodes CDR1 MNHNS and CDR2 SASEGT. The CDR3 has 16 residues. The chain's CDR3 is CASSGGVGGRGYGYTF. The CDR3 nucleotides are TGTGCCAGCAGTGGCGGTGTGGGGGGGCGCGGATATGGCTACACCTTC.

To note about this clone: This same CDR3 is encoded by further DNA sequences in the sample. V is TRBV3-1 (or the pseudogene TRBV3-2) and J is TRBJ2-2; TRBD2 matches 10 bases. V gave up 4 bases and J gave up 1 base; unmatched junction bases: 0. CDR3 length: 15 residues. Germline V gene data show CDR1 as LGHDT and CDR2 as YNNKEL (reference sequence). The CDR3 is CASSPSGGNTGELFF. CDR3 nucleotide sequence: TGTGCCAGCAGCCCTAGCGGGGGGAACACCGGGGAGCTGTTTTTT.

This clone was counted once. The CDR3 region has the DNA TGTGCCAGCAGTGAAAGCCGGGGGGGCACCTTC. This translates into CASSESRGGTF. The chain has TRBV2 and TRBJ1-2, with D possibly matching TRBD1 (5 bases). V lost 2 bases and J 13 bases, leaving 11 bases between the germline ends. The CDR3 has 11 residues. In germline, CDR1 is SNHLY, CDR2 FYNNEI.

CDR3 nucleotides: TGTGCCACCACCTACTCCTCCCTCTCTGGGGCCAACGTCCTGACTTTC. This gives the protein CATTYSSLSGANVLTF. J is TRBJ2-6 and V is TRBV19, with D uncertain. This CDR3 spans 16 amino acids. V lost 10 bases and J 0 bases, leaving 16 bases between the germline ends. Germline values: CDR1 LNHDA, CDR2 SQIVND (reference sequence).